This TCR beta chain was sequenced in a study of siplizumab effects on memory and regulatory T cells. Study results and limitations: The mean Treg-derived percentage of mappable alloreactive CD4+ clones was 55% to 80% with siplizumab compared with 25% to 30% in controls. Apparently more diverse than memory cells, naive T cells also seemed major alloresponse contributors.

The germline gives CDR1 KGHSH, CDR2 LQKENI. The CDR3 sequence is 13 residues long. V was shortened by 6 bases and J by 5 bases, with 11 bases between the two germline ends. A few pairs of donors had their unstimulated naive, memory, effector memory and TEMRA subsets sequenced. Points on this clone: Antigen specificity is unknown.

Produced via immunoSEQ multiplex PCR; TCRdb's table is partial and in-frame only. This table holds roughly 69,000 clones, less than 85% found once. This TCR was sampled from a human donor in good health. The V gene is TRBV18, the J gene TRBJ2-1, with D uncertain. Input material: memory CD4+ T cells sorted from blood. The CDR3 spells CASSLLLHNEQFF. The CDR3 coding sequence is TGTGCCAGCTCGCTCCTTCTTCACAATGAGCAGTTCTTC.